This T cell receptor (beta chain) was observed in a study of T cells in Graves' hyperthyroidism and ophthalmopathy. Study-wide findings and caveats: Most expanded thyroid clonotypes above 0.001 recurred in blood.

RNA transcripts gave rise to amplified TCR beta CDR3 regions. Initially, a first-round RT-PCR of the TCR CDR3 employed the HTBI primer set. MiXCR, run by TCRdb on the multiplex PCR reads, gives a single entry per CDR3 protein. The table records 250,000 or so distinct CDR3 sequences, about 15% of them present only once. Blood dates from first hyperthyroidism diagnosis, before any ophthalmopathy symptoms. V lost 4 bases, J lost 5 bases, and 13 bases lay in between. Germline lookup yields CDR1 SGHTA and CDR2 FQGTGA. The CDR3 is 14 residues long. In its sample, this clonotype was seen once. Its antigen is not identified.

The chain links TRBV7-3 to TRBJ2-3; D might be TRBD2 (6 bases). This TCR derives from a woman in her forties or fifties with Graves' hyperthyroidism that later progressed to Graves' ophthalmopathy. Sequenced material: blood. The CDR3 region has the DNA TGTGCCAGCAGCTACTCCCTCGGGGGAGATACGCAGTATTTT. As protein: CASSYSLGGDTQYF.